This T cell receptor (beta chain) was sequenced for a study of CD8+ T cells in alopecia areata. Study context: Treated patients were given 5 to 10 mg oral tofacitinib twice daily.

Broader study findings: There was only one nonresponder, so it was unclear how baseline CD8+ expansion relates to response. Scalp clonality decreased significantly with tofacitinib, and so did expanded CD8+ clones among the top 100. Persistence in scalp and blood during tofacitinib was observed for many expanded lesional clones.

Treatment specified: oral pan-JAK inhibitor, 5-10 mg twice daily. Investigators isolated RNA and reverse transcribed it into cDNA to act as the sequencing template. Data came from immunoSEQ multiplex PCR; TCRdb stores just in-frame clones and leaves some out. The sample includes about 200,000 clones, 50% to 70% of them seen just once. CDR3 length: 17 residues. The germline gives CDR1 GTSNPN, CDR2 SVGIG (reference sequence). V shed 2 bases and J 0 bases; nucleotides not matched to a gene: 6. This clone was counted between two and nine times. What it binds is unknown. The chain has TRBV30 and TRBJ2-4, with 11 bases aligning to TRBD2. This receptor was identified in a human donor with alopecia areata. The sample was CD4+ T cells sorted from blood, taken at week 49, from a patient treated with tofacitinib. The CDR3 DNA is TGTGCCTGGAGTCTAGCGGGGGGATCCTTAGCCAAAAACATTCAGTACTTC. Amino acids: CAWSLAGGSLAKNIQYF.